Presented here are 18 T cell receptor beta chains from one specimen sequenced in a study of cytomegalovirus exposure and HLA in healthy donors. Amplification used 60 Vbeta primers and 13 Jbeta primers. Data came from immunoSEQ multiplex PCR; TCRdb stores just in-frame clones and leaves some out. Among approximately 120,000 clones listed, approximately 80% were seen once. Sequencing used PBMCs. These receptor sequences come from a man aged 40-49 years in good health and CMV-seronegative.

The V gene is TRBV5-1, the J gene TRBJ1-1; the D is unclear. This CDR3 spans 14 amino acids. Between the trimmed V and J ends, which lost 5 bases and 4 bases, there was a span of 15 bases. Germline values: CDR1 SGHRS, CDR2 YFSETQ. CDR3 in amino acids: CASRYEGFSTEAFF. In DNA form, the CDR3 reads TGCGCCAGCAGATACGAGGGATTCAGCACTGAAGCTTTCTTT. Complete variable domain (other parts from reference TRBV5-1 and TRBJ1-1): KAGVTQTPRYLIKTRGQQVTLSCSPISGHRSVSWYQQTPGQGLQFLFEYFSETQRNKGNFPGRFSGRQFSNSRSEMNVSTLELGDSALYLCASRYEGFSTEAFFGQGTRLTVV.

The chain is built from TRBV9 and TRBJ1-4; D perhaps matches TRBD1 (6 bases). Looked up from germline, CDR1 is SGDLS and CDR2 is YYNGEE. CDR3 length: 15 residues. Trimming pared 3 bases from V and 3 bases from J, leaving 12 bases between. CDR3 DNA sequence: TGTGCCAGCAGCGAAAGGGGGGGGCCTAATGAAAAACTGTTTTTT. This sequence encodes CASSERGGPNEKLFF.

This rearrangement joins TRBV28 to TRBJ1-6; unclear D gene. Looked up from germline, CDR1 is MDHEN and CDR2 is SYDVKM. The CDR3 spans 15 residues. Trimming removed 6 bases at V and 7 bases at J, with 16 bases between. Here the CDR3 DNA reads TGTGCCAGCAGGACCAAAGGCGGCGGGAATTCACCCCTCCACTTT. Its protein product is CASRTKGGGNSPLHF.

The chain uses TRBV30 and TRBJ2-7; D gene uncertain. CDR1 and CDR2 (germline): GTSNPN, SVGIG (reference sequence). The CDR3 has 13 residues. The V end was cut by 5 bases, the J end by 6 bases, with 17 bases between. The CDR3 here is CAWSQDGYSEQYF. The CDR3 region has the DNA TGTGCCTGGTCCCAAGACGGGTACTCCGAGCAGTACTTC.

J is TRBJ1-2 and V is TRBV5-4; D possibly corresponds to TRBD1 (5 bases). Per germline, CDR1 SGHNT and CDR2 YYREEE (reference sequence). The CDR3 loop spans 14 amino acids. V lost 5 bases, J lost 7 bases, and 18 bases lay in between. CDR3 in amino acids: CASSSRDSRGGYTF. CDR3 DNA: TGTGCCAGCAGTTCCCGAGACAGCAGAGGTGGCTACACCTTC.

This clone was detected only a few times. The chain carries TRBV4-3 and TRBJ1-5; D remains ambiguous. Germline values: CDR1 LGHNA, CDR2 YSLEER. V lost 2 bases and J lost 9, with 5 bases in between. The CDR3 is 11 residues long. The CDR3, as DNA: TGCGCCAGCAGCCAAATGCGGCCCCAGCATTTT. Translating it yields CASSQMRPQHF.

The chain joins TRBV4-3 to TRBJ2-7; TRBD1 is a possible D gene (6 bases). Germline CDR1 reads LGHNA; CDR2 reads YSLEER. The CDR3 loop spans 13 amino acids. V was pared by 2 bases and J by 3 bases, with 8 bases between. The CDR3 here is CASSQRDNYEQYF. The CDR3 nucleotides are TGCGCCAGCAGCCAACGGGACAACTACGAGCAGTACTTC.

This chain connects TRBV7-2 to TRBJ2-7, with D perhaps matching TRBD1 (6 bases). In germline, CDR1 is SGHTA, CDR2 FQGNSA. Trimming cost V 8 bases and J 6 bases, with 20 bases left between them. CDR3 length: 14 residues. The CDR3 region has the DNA TGTGCCAGCGCTTTTAAACTTGGGACAAGCGAGCAGTACTTC. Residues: CASAFKLGTSEQYF.

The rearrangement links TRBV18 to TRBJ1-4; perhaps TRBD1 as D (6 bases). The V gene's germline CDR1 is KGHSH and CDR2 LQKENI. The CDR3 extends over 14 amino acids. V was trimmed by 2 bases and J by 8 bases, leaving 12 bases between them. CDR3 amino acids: CASSPNREGEKLFF. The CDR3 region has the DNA TGTGCCAGCTCACCAAACAGGGAGGGGGAAAAACTGTTTTTT.

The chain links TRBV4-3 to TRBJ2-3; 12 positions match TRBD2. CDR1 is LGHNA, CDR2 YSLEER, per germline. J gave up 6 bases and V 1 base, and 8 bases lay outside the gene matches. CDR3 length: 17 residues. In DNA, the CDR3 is TGCGCCAGCAGCCAAGGGCCTAGCGGGGGGGCAACTGATACGCAGTATTTT. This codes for CASSQGPSGGATDTQYF.

CDR3 region: CASSHYQETQYF. CDR3 nucleotides: TGTGCCAGCAGCCATTATCAAGAGACCCAGTACTTC. The chain is built from TRBV16 and TRBJ2-5; D unclear. V lost 3 bases and J 2 bases, leaving 4 bases between the germline ends. Germline lookup yields CDR1 KGHSY and CDR2 FQNENV. This CDR3 region has 12 residues.

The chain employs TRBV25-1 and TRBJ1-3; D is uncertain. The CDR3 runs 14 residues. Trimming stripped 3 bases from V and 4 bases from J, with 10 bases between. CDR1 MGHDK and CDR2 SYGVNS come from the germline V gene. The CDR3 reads CASSEVSGGNTIYF. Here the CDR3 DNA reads TGTGCCAGCAGTGAGGTCTCGGGGGGAAACACCATATATTTT.

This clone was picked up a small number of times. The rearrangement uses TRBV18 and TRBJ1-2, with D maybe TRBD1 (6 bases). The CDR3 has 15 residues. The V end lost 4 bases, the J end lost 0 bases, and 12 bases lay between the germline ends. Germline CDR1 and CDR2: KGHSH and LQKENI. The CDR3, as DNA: TGTGCCAGCTCACTTGACAGGCGAACTAACTATGGCTACACCTTC. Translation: CASSLDRRTNYGYTF.

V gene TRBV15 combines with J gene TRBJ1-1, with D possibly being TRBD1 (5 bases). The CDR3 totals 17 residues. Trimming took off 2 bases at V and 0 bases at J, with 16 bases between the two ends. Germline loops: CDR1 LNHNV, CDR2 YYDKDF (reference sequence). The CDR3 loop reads CATSRSVRRGMNTEAFF. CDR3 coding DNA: TGTGCCACCAGCAGAAGCGTTCGGAGGGGCATGAACACTGAAGCTTTCTTT.

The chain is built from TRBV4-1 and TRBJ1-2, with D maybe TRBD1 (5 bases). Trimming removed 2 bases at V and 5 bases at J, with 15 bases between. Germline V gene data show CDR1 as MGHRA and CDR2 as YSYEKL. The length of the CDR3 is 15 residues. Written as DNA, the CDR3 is TGCGCCAGCAGCCAACCAAGGGGCAGATTTTATGGCTACACCTTC. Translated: CASSQPRGRFYGYTF.

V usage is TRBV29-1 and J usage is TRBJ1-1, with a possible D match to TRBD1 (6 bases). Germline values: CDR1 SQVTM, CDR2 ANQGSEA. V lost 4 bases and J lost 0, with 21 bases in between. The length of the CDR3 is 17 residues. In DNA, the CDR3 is TGCAGCGTTGGGGTTCCCAGTGGGGGGGGCATGAACACTGAAGCTTTCTTT. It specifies CSVGVPSGGGMNTEAFF.

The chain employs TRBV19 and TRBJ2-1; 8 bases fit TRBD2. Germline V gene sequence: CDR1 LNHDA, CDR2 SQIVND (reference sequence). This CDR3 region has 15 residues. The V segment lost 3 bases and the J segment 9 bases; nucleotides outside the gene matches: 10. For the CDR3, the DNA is TGTGCCAGTAGTATGACGGCGGGGGGTGCTGGTGAGCAGTTCTTC. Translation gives CASSMTAGGAGEQFF. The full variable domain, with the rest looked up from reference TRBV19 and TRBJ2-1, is DGGITQSPKYLFRKEGQNVTLSCEQNLNHDAMYWYRQDPGQGLRLIYYSQIVNDFQKGDIAEGYSVSREKKESFPLTVTSAQKNPTAFYLCASSMTAGGAGEQFFGPGTRLTVL.

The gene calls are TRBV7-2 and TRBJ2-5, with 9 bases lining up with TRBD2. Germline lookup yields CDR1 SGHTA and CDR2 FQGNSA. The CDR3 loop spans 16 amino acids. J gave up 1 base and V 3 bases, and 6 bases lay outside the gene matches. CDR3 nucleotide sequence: TGTGCCAGCAGCTTTGGGCGCGGGGGGGCCCAAGAGACCCAGTACTTC. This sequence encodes CASSFGRGGAQETQYF.